These 27 T cell receptor beta chains came from one sample sequenced in a study of STAT5B mutations in CD4+ large granular lymphocyte leukemia. Clones were sequenced by immunoSEQ multiplex PCR, and TCRdb holds only the in-frame ones, with some missing. The sample includes some 34,000 clones, under 80% of them seen just once. The sequencing sample was made of CD4+ T cells from blood buffy coats. These receptors were taken from a human donor in good health.

The chain is built from TRBV6-1 and TRBJ1-2; TRBD1 is a possible D gene (6 bases). The CDR3 is 13 residues long. Per the germline V gene, CDR1 is MNHNS and CDR2 is SASEGT. The V and J ends lost 3 bases and 2 bases respectively, with 7 bases between them. CDR3 DNA sequence: TGTGCCAGCAGTGACACAGGGAACTATGGCTACACCTTC. Encoded protein: CASSDTGNYGYTF.

This chain joins TRBV6-6 and TRBJ1-4; 7 positions match TRBD1. V shed 5 bases and J 3 bases; nucleotides not matched to a gene: 6. The V gene's germline CDR1 is MNHNY and CDR2 SVGAGI (reference sequence). CDR3 length equals 15 residues. CDR3 protein: CASSEGAFANEKLFF. Written as DNA, the CDR3 is TGTGCCAGCAGTGAGGGGGCGTTTGCTAATGAAAAACTGTTTTTT.

V gene TRBV9 combines with J gene TRBJ2-3; possibly TRBD1 or TRBD2 for D (5 bases each). CDR1 SGDLS and CDR2 YYNGEE come from the germline V gene. CDR3 length equals 15 residues. Trimming shortened V by 4 bases and J by 2 bases, and 14 bases separated the two germline ends. CDR3 sequence reads: CASSPYGAHTDTQYF. The CDR3, as DNA: TGTGCCAGCAGCCCCTACGGGGCCCACACAGATACGCAGTATTTT.

The chain joins TRBV6-5 to TRBJ2-1, with D perhaps TRBD1 (5 bases). This CDR3 has 14 amino acids. The V end was cut by 3 bases, the J end by 9 bases, with 15 bases between. Germline lookup yields CDR1 MNHEY and CDR2 SVGAGI. CDR3 nucleotide sequence: TGTGCCAGCAGTTATTTCCCAGGGATGGCTGAGCAGTTCTTC. Translation gives CASSYFPGMAEQFF.

The chain recombines TRBV27 with TRBJ2-7, with 9 bases aligning to TRBD1. The CDR3 is 15 residues long. The J segment lost 6 bases and the V segment lost 0 bases, leaving 6 bases of the junction unmatched. The germline gives CDR1 MNHEY, CDR2 SMNVEV (reference sequence). The CDR3, as DNA: TGTGCCAGCAGTTTATCAAGGACAGGGGAGCGCGAGCAGTACTTC. It specifies CASSLSRTGEREQYF.

V is TRBV6-5 and J is TRBJ1-5; D gene uncertain. The CDR3 length is 15 residues. V was trimmed by 0 bases and J by 1 base, leaving 7 bases between them. Germline V lookup: CDR1 MNHEY, CDR2 SVGAGI. DNA for the CDR3: TGTGCCAGCAGTTACTCAGGCGCGAGCAATCAGCCCCAGCATTTT. This encodes CASSYSGASNQPQHF.

The chain combines TRBV30 with TRBJ2-5, with D possibly being TRBD1 (5 bases). The CDR3 consists of 15 residues. The germline CDR1 and CDR2 sequences are GTSNPN and SVGIG (reference sequence). V was shortened by 3 bases and J by 5 bases, with 19 bases between the two germline ends. The CDR3 protein is CAWSHGRAGRETQYF. The CDR3 DNA is TGTGCCTGGAGCCACGGCAGGGCAGGGCGGGAGACCCAGTACTTC.

The DNA of the CDR3 is TGTGCCAGCAGCGTAGGCGGGGCAGGAGGGACTGAAGCTTTCTTT. Translating gives CASSVGGAGGTEAFF. This chain joins TRBV9 and TRBJ1-1; tentative D call: TRBD1 (5 bases). The CDR3 covers 15 residues. The V gene lost 0 bases and the J gene lost 5 bases, with 14 bases spanning the gap. The germline gives CDR1 SGDLS, CDR2 YYNGEE.

This sequence joins TRBV18 and TRBJ1-4; D perhaps matches TRBD1 (6 bases). The CDR3 loop spans 15 amino acids. The V gene's germline CDR1 is KGHSH and CDR2 LQKENI. V lost 3 bases and J lost 8, with 16 bases in between. The CDR3 region has the DNA TGTGCCAGCTCACCCCCGGCACAGGGTGGAGAAAAACTGTTTTTT. It specifies CASSPPAQGGEKLFF.

This clone was recorded only once. The V call is TRBV5-1, the J call TRBJ1-4; no reliable D call. Germline assignment: CDR1 SGHRS and CDR2 YFSETQ. Trimming shortened V by 6 bases and J by 0 bases, and 3 bases separated the two germline ends. This CDR3 spans 12 amino acids. The CDR3 region has the DNA TGCGCCAGCAAATCAACTAATGAAAAACTGTTTTTT. Translated: CASKSTNEKLFF.

J is TRBJ1-2 and V is TRBV5-1; 8 bases align to TRBD1. This CDR3 contains 16 residues. Trimming cost V 2 bases and J 8 bases; bases outside gene matches: 14. Germline V CDR1 and CDR2: SGHRS, YFSETQ. The chain's CDR3 is CASSFGDRTGLGGYTF. For the CDR3, the DNA is TGCGCCAGCAGCTTTGGGGATCGGACAGGGCTGGGAGGCTACACCTTC.

The chain has TRBV5-1 and TRBJ1-5, with D possibly TRBD1 on 6 matching bases. CDR1 and CDR2 from the germline V gene are SGHRS and YFSETQ. The CDR3 is 17 residues long. V was shortened by 0 bases and J by 3 bases, with 16 bases between the two germline ends. CDR3 sequence: CASSLGDQGWVNQPQHF. The CDR3 bases are TGCGCCAGCAGCTTGGGGGATCAGGGGTGGGTCAATCAGCCCCAGCATTTT.

With regard to this clone: Within the sample, other DNA sequences also encode this same CDR3. This chain joins TRBV7-9 and TRBJ2-1; 10 nucleotides align to TRBD2. The CDR3 contains 16 residues. CDR1 is SEHNR and CDR2 is FQNEAQ in the germline V gene (reference sequence). Trimming removed 5 bases from V and 8 bases from J; junction bases left unmatched: 12. In DNA form, the CDR3 reads TGTGCCAGCAGCCCGAGAGGGACTAGCGTTGGTCATGAGCAGTTCTTC. It specifies CASSPRGTSVGHEQFF.

This clone was detected only a few times. The chain carries TRBV9 and TRBJ1-2; D call uncertain. The CDR3 covers 16 residues. Germline CDR1 and CDR2: SGDLS and YYNGEE. V was trimmed by 4 bases and J by 4 bases, leaving 20 bases between them. The CDR3: CASSPRHEGPFYGYTF. Written as DNA, the CDR3 is TGTGCCAGCAGCCCCCGACACGAGGGTCCTTTCTATGGCTACACCTTC.

The rearrangement joins TRBV6-5 to TRBJ2-7; D might be TRBD1 or TRBD2, each matching 5 bases. Germline V gene lookup returns CDR1 MNHEY and CDR2 SVGAGI. Trimming shortened V by 6 bases and J by 4 bases, and 10 bases separated the two germline ends. The length of the CDR3 is 12 residues. CDR3 nucleotide sequence: TGTGCCAGCAGCCGGGACGGTTACGAGCAGTACTTC. Its translation is CASSRDGYEQYF.

In this sample, this clone turned up a few times. The chain couples TRBV25-1 to TRBJ2-1; D perhaps matches TRBD1 (5 bases). Trimming removed 3 bases at V and 12 bases at J, with 18 bases between. Germline loops: CDR1 MGHDK, CDR2 SYGVNS. The CDR3 is 14 residues long. This CDR3 reads CASSEAGLGLRQFF. CDR3 bases: TGTGCCAGCAGTGAGGCAGGGCTGGGTTTGAGGCAGTTCTTC.

The CDR3 DNA follows: TGTGCCAGCTCACCCGGACAGGGGTTGTACGAGCAGTACTTC. Amino acids: CASSPGQGLYEQYF. The chain combines TRBV18 with TRBJ2-7; the match to TRBD1 covers 9 bases. The germline V gene has CDR1 KGHSH and CDR2 LQKENI. V was clipped by 3 bases and J by 4 bases; unmatched bases: 4. CDR3 size: 14 residues. Together with reference TRBV18 and TRBJ2-7, the CDR3 gives the full variable domain: NAGVMQNPRHLVRRRGQEARLRCSPMKGHSHVYWYRQLPEEGLKFMVYLQKENIIDESGMPKERFSAEFPKEGPSILRIQQVVRGDSAAYFCASSPGQGLYEQYFGPGTRLTVT.

The CDR3 sequence: CASSPTATTREQYF. DNA for the CDR3: TGTGCCAGCAGCCCGACAGCAACTACACGGGAGCAGTACTTC. This rearrangement joins TRBV7-9 to TRBJ2-7; perhaps TRBD1 as D (5 bases). This CDR3 has 14 amino acids. The germline gives CDR1 SEHNR, CDR2 FQNEAQ (reference sequence). The ends were cut back, 5 bases at V and 7 bases at J, with 18 bases in the middle.

This clone was observed a handful of times. The chain couples TRBV28 to TRBJ1-2; TRBD1 matches at 7 bases. V lost 6 bases and J lost 1; bases outside the gene matches: 5. Germline V gives CDR1 MDHEN, CDR2 SYDVKM. This CDR3 contains 14 residues. As DNA, the CDR3 is TGTGCCAGCAGGGTCCAGGGGGTTAACTATGGCTACACCTTC. This codes for CASRVQGVNYGYTF.

CDR3: CATRGGDSGNTIYF. CDR3 DNA sequence: TGTGCCACTAGGGGGGGGGACTCTGGAAACACCATATATTTT. The chain employs TRBV15 and TRBJ1-3, with D possibly TRBD1 on 6 matching bases. The CDR3 spans 14 residues. The germline V gene encodes CDR1 LNHNV and CDR2 YYDKDF (reference sequence). Trimming shortened V by 9 bases and J by 0 bases, and 12 bases separated the two germline ends.

This clone has a single count. The chain carries TRBV5-1 and TRBJ1-2; D might be TRBD1 (5 bases). This CDR3 spans 13 amino acids. Per the germline V gene, CDR1 is SGHRS and CDR2 is YFSETQ. The germline V and J ends were trimmed by 4 bases and 4 bases, with 11 bases remaining between them. CDR3: CASSPDGAYGYTF. CDR3 nucleotide sequence: TGCGCCAGCAGCCCGGACGGGGCCTATGGCTACACCTTC.

V and J are TRBV11-2 and TRBJ2-7, with D unclear. The germline gives CDR1 SGHAT, CDR2 FQNNGV. V was cut by 0 bases and J by 9 bases, with 12 bases left in between. The CDR3 totals 13 residues. The CDR3 DNA sequence: TGTGCCAGCAGCTTAGAAGTCGGCTCACGGCAGTACTTC. As protein: CASSLEVGSRQYF.

The rearrangement joins TRBV19 to TRBJ2-1; tentatively, D is TRBD1 (5 bases). The V end lost 7 bases, the J end lost 0 bases, and 16 bases lay between the germline ends. This CDR3 contains 16 residues. The V gene's germline CDR1 is LNHDA and CDR2 SQIVND (reference sequence). Written as DNA, the CDR3 is TGTGCCAGTACCCCAAGGGGTCCAGTCTCCTACAATGAGCAGTTCTTC. Its protein is CASTPRGPVSYNEQFF.

About this clone itself: The sample contains more than one DNA sequence encoding this CDR3. The chain couples TRBV19 to TRBJ1-5; tentatively, D is TRBD1 (5 bases). This CDR3 has 16 residues. From germline, CDR1 is LNHDA and CDR2 SQIVND (reference sequence). Trimming took off 8 bases at V and 1 base at J, with 18 bases between the two ends. CDR3 nucleotides: TGTGCCAGTCGGTGGCGGGGGGAGCAGAGCAATCAGCCCCAGCATTTT. This encodes CASRWRGEQSNQPQHF. The complete variable domain, with remaining parts taken from reference TRBV19 and TRBJ1-5, reads DGGITQSPKYLFRKEGQNVTLSCEQNLNHDAMYWYRQDPGQGLRLIYYSQIVNDFQKGDIAEGYSVSREKKESFPLTVTSAQKNPTAFYLCASRWRGEQSNQPQHFGDGTRLSIL.

The chain carries TRBV29-1 and TRBJ1-1; D may be TRBD1 (5 bases). Germline V lookup: CDR1 SQVTM, CDR2 ANQGSEA. This CDR3 spans 13 amino acids. V shed 4 bases and J shed 1 base, with 10 bases lying between them. CDR3 amino acids: CSVVPGTNTEAFF. CDR3 coding DNA: TGCAGCGTTGTTCCAGGGACGAACACTGAAGCTTTCTTT.

This clone showed up just once. The chain recombines TRBV9 with TRBJ2-1, with unresolved D. Trimming took off 4 bases at V and 5 bases at J, with 10 bases between the two ends. CDR3 length: 13 residues. The germline gives CDR1 SGDLS, CDR2 YYNGEE. The CDR3, as DNA: TGTGCCAGCAGCCCCCGTTTGAACAATGAGCAGTTCTTC. This sequence encodes CASSPRLNNEQFF.

The chain couples TRBV9 to TRBJ2-3; 8 nucleotides agree with TRBD1. V shed 3 bases and J 6 bases; nucleotides not matched to a gene: 6. The CDR3 consists of 14 residues. Looked up from germline, CDR1 is SGDLS and CDR2 is YYNGEE. CDR3 sequence (DNA): TGTGCCAGCAGCGCGGACAGGGTCGGGGATACGCAGTATTTT. This encodes CASSADRVGDTQYF.